This TCR beta chain was profiled in a study of identical twins. Study-wide points: Cross-sectional statistics, not tracking of the same donors, supported the conclusions. Insertions ran lower in abundant cord blood beta clonotypes, though not in memory repertoires. Zero-insertion analyses were open to partial confounding by invariant MAIT and iNKT cells.

This clonotype has only one observation. No antigen is known for it. TCRdb re-analysed the 5' RACE reads in MiXCR, keeping a single row per CDR3 protein. The table has fewer than 350,000 distinct CDR3 sequences, more than 6.5% seen once. V lost 2 bases and J 1 base, leaving 9 bases between the germline ends. This CDR3 comprises 15 residues. In germline, CDR1 is MNHEY, CDR2 SVGEGT. The donors were all healthy and Caucasian. Another study also made use of these data, one on yellow fever vaccine responses in identical twins.

The material sequenced was memory (CD45RO+) T cells sorted from blood. This clonotype was obtained from a woman between 18 and 30 years old in good health. The J gene is TRBJ2-1, the V gene TRBV6-2 or TRBV6-3, with D possibly matching TRBD1 (5 bases). As DNA, the CDR3 is TGTGCCAGCAGTTACGCGGCAGGGTCCTACAATGAGCAGTTCTTC. Encoded protein: CASSYAAGSYNEQFF.